This T cell receptor beta chain is from a study of brain T cells in children with intractable seizures. General observations from the study: Pre- and post-surgery blood differed in depth, so pre-surgery absences may be undersampling. Patients' HCMV serostatus was unknown; virus specificity rests on CDR3 similarity alone.

V trimming: 3 bases; J trimming: 7 bases; junction bases outside the gene matches: 4. The CDR3 is 15 amino acids. Germline lookup yields CDR1 SGHVS and CDR2 FQNEAQ. Stated time point: blood from clinic visit 5 months post-surgery; TSC patient then seizure free. Surgery cases with the highest brain T cell transcript signatures were chosen for sequencing. Patients received at least one anti-epileptic drug before surgery. Libraries were prepared by immunoSEQ multiplex PCR; TCRdb keeps only in-frame clonotypes and omits some of them. The top ten hold 5% to 7% of the sample, which has about 340,000 clones, over 90% seen once. Points on this clone: What it binds is unknown.

This clonotype was sampled from a boy under two years old with tuberous sclerosis and intractable seizures. Sequenced here: peripheral blood, sampled more than 4 months after surgery. The chain links TRBV7-8 to TRBJ1-6, with 9 positions matching TRBD1. CDR3 amino acids: CASSLDRGRNSPLHF. The CDR3 coding sequence is TGTGCCAGCAGCTTGGACAGGGGAAGGAATTCACCCCTCCACTTT.